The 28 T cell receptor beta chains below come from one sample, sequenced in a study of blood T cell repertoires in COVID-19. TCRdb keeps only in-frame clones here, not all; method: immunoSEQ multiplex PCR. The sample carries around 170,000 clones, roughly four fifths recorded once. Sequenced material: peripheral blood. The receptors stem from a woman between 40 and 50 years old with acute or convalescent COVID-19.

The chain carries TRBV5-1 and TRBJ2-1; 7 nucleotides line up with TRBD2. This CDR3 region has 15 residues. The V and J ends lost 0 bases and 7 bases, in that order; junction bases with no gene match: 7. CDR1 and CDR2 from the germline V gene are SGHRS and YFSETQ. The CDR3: CASSLGGSDLNEQFF. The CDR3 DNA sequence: TGCGCCAGCAGCTTGGGCGGGAGCGATTTAAATGAGCAGTTCTTC. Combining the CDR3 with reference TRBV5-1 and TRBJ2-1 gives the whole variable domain KAGVTQTPRYLIKTRGQQVTLSCSPISGHRSVSWYQQTPGQGLQFLFEYFSETQRNKGNFPGRFSGRQFSNSRSEMNVSTLELGDSALYLCASSLGGSDLNEQFFGPGTRLTVL.

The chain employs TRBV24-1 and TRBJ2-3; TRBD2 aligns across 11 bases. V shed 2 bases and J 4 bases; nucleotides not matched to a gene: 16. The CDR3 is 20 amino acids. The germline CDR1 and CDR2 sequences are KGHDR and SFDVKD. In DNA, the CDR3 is TGTGCCACCAGTGATTCCGGGGTAGCGGGAGGGCCTTTCTCCCCAGATACGCAGTATTTT. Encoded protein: CATSDSGVAGGPFSPDTQYF.

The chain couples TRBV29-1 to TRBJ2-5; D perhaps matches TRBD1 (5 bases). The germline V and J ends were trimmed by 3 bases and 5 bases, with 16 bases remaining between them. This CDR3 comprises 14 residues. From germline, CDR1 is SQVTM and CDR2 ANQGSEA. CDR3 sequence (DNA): TGCAGCGTTGAGACAGCAGGGAAGGCGGAGACCCAGTACTTC. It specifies CSVETAGKAETQYF.

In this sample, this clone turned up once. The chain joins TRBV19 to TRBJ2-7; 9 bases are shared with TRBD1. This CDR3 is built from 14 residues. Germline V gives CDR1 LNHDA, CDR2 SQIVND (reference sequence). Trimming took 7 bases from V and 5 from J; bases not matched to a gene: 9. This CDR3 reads CASNQRQGVDEQYF. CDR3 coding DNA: TGTGCCAGTAACCAGAGACAGGGGGTTGACGAGCAGTACTTC.

The CDR3 nucleotides read TGTGCCAGCAGGGCCGGGTACTCCACTGAAGCTTTCTTT. This translates into CASRAGYSTEAFF. This sequence joins TRBV7-6 and TRBJ1-1; no clear D. CDR1 and CDR2 (germline): SGHVS, FNYEAQ. CDR3 length: 13 amino acids. Trimming removed 6 bases from V and 4 bases from J, with 12 bases in between. The full variable domain, rest sourced from reference TRBV7-6 and TRBJ1-1, is GAGVSQSPRYKVTKRGQDVALRCDPISGHVSLYWYRQALGQGPEFLTYFNYEAQQDKSGLPNDRFSAERPEGSISTLTIQRTEQRDSAMYRCASRAGYSTEAFFGQGTRLTVV.

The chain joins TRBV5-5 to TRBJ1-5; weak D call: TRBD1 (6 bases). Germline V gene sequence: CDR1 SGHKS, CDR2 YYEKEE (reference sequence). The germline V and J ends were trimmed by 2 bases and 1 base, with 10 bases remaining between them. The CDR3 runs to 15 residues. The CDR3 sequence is CASSLQGGSNQPQHF. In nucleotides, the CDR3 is TGTGCCAGCAGCTTACAGGGCGGGAGCAATCAGCCCCAGCATTTT.

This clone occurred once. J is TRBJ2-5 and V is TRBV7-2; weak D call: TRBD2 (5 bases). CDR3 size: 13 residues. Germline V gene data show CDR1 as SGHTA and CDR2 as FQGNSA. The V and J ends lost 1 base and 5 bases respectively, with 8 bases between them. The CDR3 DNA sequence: TGTGCCAGCAGCTTAGGACTATTCGAGACCCAGTACTTC. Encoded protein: CASSLGLFETQYF.

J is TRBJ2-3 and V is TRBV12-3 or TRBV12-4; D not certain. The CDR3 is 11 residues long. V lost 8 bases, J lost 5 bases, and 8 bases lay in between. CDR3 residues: CASANGDTQYF. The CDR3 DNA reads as TGTGCCAGCGCTAACGGAGATACGCAGTATTTT.

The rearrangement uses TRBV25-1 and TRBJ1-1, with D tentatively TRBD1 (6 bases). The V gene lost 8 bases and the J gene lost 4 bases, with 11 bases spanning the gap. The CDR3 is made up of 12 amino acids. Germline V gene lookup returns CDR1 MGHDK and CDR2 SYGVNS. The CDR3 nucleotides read TGTGCCAGCCAGGGGTTCGGCACTGAAGCTTTCTTT. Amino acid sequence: CASQGFGTEAFF.

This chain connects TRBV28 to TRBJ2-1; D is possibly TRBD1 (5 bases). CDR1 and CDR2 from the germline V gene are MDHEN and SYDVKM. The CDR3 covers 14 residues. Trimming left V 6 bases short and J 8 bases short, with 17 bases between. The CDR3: CASRLPAGSDEQFF. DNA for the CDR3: TGTGCCAGCAGACTTCCCGCAGGGTCCGATGAGCAGTTCTTC.

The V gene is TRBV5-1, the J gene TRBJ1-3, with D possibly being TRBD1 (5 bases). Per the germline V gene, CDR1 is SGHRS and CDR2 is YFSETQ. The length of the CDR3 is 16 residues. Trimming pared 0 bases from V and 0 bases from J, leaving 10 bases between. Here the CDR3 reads CASSLEDISSGNTIYF. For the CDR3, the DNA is TGCGCCAGCAGCTTGGAGGACATTAGCTCTGGAAACACCATATATTTT.

This CDR3 reads CASSSSRYNEQFF. The DNA for the CDR3 is TGTGCCAGCAGCTCCTCCCGCTACAATGAGCAGTTCTTC. V gene TRBV11-3 combines with J gene TRBJ2-1; D uncertain. Germline CDR1 reads SGHNT; CDR2 reads YENEEA. V lost 4 bases, J lost 3 bases, and 7 bases lay in between. The CDR3 runs 13 residues.

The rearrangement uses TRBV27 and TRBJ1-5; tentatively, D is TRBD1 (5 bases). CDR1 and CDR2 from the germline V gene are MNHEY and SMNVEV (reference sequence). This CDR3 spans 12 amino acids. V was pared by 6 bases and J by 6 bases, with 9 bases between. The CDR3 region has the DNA TGTGCCAGCAGCTATCAGGGTCAGCCCCAGCATTTT. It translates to CASSYQGQPQHF.

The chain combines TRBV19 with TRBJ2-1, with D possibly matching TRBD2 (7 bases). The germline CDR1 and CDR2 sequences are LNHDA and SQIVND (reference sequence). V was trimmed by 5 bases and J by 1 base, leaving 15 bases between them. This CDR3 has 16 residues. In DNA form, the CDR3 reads TGTGCCAGTAGTGCGGGGGCCCTAACTTCCTACAATGAGCAGTTCTTC. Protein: CASSAGALTSYNEQFF.

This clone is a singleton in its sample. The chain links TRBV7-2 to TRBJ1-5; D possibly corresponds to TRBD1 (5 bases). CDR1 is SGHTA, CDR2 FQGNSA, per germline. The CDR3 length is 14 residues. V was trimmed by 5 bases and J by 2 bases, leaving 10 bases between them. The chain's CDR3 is CASSPQGGNQPQHF. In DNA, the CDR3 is TGTGCCAGCAGCCCTCAGGGTGGCAATCAGCCCCAGCATTTT.

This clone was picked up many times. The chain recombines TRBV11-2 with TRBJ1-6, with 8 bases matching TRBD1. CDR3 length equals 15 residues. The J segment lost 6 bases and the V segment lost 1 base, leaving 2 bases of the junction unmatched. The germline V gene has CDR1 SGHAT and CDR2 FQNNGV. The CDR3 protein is CASSLVQGANSPLHF. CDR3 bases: TGTGCCAGCAGCTTAGTTCAGGGGGCTAATTCACCCCTCCACTTT. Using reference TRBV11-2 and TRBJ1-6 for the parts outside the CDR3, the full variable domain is EAGVAQSPRYKIIEKRQSVAFWCNPISGHATLYWYQQILGQGPKLLIQFQNNGVVDDSQLPKDRFSAERLKGVDSTLKIQPAKLEDSAVYLCASSLVQGANSPLHFGNGTRLTVT.

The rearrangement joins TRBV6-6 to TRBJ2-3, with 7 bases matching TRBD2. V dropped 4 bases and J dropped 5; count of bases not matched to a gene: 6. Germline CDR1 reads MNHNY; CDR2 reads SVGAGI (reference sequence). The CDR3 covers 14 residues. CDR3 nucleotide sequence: TGTGCCAGCAGTTTCCCGACTAGCCGAGATACGCAGTATTTT. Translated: CASSFPTSRDTQYF.

This CDR3 reads CASSLGTGGYREQYF. In DNA form, the CDR3 reads TGTGCCAGCAGCTTAGGGACAGGGGGGTATCGGGAGCAGTACTTC. The J gene is TRBJ2-7, the V gene TRBV11-2, with 10 bases that match TRBD1. Germline CDR1 and CDR2: SGHAT and FQNNGV. The V segment lost 1 base and the J segment 7 bases; nucleotides outside the gene matches: 7. The CDR3 is 15 residues long.

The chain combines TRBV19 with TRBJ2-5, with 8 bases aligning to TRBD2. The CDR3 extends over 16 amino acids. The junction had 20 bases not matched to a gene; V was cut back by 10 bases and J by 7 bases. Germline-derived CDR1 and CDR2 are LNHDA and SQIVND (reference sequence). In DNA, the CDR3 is TGTGCCACTCGACCCTCCGGGGGGGGGATATCGGGGACCCAGTACTTC. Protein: CATRPSGGGISGTQYF.

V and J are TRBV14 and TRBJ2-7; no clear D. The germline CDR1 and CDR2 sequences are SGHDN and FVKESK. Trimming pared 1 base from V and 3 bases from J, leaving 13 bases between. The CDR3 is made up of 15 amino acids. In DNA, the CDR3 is TGTGCCAGCAGCCAAGTGTATGGGCAGAGCTACGAGCAGTACTTC. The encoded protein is CASSQVYGQSYEQYF.

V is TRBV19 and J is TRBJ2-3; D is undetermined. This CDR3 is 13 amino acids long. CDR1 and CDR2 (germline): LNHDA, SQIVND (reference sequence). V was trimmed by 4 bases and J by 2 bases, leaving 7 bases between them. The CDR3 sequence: CASSTRITDTQYF. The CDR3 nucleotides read TGTGCCAGTAGTACCAGGATCACAGATACGCAGTATTTT.

CDR3 nucleotides: TGTGCCAGCAGCCCCAAGGCCGGGACAACGAACACCGGGGAGCTGTTTTTT. This sequence encodes CASSPKAGTTNTGELFF. The chain employs TRBV5-6 and TRBJ2-2; tentative D call: TRBD1 (6 bases). The ends were cut back, 4 bases at V and 0 bases at J, with 16 bases in the middle. CDR3 length: 17 amino acids. Per germline, CDR1 SGHDT and CDR2 YYEEEE.

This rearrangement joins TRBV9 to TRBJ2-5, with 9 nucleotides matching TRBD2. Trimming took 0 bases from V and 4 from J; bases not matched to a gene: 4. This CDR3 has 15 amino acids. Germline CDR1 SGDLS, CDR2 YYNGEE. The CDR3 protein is CASSVGSGRGETQYF. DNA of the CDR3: TGTGCCAGCAGCGTAGGTAGCGGGAGAGGAGAGACCCAGTACTTC. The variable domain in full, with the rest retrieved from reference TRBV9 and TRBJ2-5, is DSGVTQTPKHLITATGQRVTLRCSPRSGDLSVYWYQQSLDQGLQFLIQYYNGEERAKGNILERFSAQQFPDLHSELNLSSLELGDSALYFCASSVGSGRGETQYFGPGTRLLVL.

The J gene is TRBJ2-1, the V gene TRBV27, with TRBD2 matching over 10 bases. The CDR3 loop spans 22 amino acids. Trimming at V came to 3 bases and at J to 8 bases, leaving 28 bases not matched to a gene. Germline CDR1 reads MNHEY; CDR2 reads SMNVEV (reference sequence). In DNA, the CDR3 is TGTGCCAGCAGTTTGAGGTCCTCCAGATTCAGGGGGACTAGCGTTTTCCCCCATGAGCAGTTCTTC. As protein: CASSLRSSRFRGTSVFPHEQFF.

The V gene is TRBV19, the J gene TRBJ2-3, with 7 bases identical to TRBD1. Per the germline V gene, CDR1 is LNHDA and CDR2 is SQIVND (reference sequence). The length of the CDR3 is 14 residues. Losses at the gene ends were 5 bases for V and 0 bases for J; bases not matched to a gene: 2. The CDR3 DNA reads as TGTGCCAGTAGTTACAGGGGTAGCACAGATACGCAGTATTTT. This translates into CASSYRGSTDTQYF.

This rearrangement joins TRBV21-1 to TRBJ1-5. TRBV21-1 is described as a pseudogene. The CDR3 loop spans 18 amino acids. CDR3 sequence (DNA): TGTGCCAGCAGCCCCCGCGGGTCATCAGCGGAAAGCAATCAGCCCCAGCATTTT. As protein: CASSPRGSSAESNQPQHF.

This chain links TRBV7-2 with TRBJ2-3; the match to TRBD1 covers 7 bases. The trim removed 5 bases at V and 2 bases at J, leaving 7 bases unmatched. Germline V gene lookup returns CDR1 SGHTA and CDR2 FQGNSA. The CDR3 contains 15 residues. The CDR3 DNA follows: TGTGCCAGCAGCCGCAGGGACAGATACACAGATACGCAGTATTTT. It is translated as CASSRRDRYTDTQYF.

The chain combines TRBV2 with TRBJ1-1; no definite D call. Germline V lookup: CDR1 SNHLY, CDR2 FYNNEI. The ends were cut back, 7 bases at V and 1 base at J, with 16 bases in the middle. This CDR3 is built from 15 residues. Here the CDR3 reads CASTGPRLENTEAFF. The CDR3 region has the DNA TGTGCCAGCACTGGGCCTCGGCTGGAGAACACTGAAGCTTTCTTT.